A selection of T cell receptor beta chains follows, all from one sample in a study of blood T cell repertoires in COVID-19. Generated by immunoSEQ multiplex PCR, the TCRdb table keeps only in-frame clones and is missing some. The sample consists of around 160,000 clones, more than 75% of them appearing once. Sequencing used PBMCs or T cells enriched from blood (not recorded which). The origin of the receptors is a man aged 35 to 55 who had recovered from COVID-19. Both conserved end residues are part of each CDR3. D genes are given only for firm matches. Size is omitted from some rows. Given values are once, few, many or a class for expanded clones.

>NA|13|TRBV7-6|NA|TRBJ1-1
CASSSGAGTEAFF
TGTGCCAGCAGTTCAGGGGCCGGCACTGAAGCTTTCTTT
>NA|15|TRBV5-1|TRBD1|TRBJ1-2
CASRPGTGRSYGYTF
TGCGCCAGCAGACCCGGGACAGGGCGAAGCTATGGCTACACCTTC
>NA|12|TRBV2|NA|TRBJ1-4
CASHRTSEKLFF
TGTGCCAGCCATCGAACTTCTGAAAAACTGTTTTTT
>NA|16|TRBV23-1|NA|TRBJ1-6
CASSPDRSSYNSPLHF
TGCGCCAGCAGTCCCGACAGGAGCTCCTATAATTCACCCCTCCACTTT
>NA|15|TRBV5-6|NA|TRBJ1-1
CASRRTSSGRTEAFF
TGTGCCAGCAGACGGACTTCCAGCGGGAGGACTGAAGCTTTCTTT
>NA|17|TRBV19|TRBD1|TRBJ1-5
CASSDIRGTGGNQPQHF
TGTGCCAGTAGTGACATCCGCGGGACAGGGGGCAATCAGCCCCAGCATTTT
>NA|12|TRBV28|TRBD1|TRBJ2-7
CASRGQHYEQYF
TGTGCCAGCAGGGGACAGCACTACGAGCAGTACTTC
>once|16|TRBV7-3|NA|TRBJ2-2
CASSAQGRGSTGELFF
TGTGCCAGCAGCGCGCAGGGGAGGGGAAGCACCGGGGAGCTGTTTTTT
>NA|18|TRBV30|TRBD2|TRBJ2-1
CAWSRLLAGGLGVNEQFF
TGTGCCTGGAGTCGCCTGCTAGCGGGGGGGCTTGGGGTGAATGAGCAGTTCTTC
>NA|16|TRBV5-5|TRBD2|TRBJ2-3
CASSSLGAGGTDTQYF
TGTGCCAGCAGCTCTTTGGGAGCGGGGGGAACAGATACGCAGTATTTT
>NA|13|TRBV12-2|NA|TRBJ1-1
CASRLGRDLEAFF
TGTGCAAGTCGCTTAGGCCGGGACTTAGAAGCTTTCTTT
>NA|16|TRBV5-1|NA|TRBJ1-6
CASSNPTGRDNSPLHF
TGCGCCAGCAGCAATCCAACGGGGAGGGATAATTCACCCCTCCACTTT
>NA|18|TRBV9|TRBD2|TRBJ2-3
CASSPLGLAGGYTDTQYF
TGTGCCAGCAGCCCATTGGGACTAGCGGGGGGCTACACAGATACGCAGTATTTT
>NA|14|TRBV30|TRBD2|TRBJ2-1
CAWSEGLGTHEQFF
TGTGCCTGGAGTGAAGGACTAGGTACTCATGAGCAGTTCTTC
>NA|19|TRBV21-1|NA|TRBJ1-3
CASSIKGRTGRSSGNTIYF
TGTGCCAGCAGCATAAAGGGAAGGACAGGGAGGAGCTCTGGAAACACCATATATTTT
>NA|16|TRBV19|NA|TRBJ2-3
CASSILTPAMPDTQYF
TGTGCCAGTAGTATCCTTACCCCCGCTATGCCAGATACGCAGTATTTT
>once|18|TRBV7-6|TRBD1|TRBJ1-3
CASSLDGSGTGIGNTIYF
TGTGCCAGCAGCTTAGATGGCAGCGGGACAGGGATCGGAAACACCATATATTTT
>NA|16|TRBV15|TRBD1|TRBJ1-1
CATSSTNRGRPTEAFF
TGTGCCACCAGCAGTACTAACAGGGGGCGGCCCACTGAAGCTTTCTTT
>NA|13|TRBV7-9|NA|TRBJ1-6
CASSLDENSPLHF
TGTGCCAGCAGCTTAGATGAGAATTCACCCCTCCACTTT
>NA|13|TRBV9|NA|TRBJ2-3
CASSGATTDTQYF
TGTGCCAGCAGCGGCGCTACCACAGATACGCAGTATTTT
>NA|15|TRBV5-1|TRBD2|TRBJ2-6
CASSPGGVEGNVLTF
TGCGCCAGCAGCCCCGGGGGGGTGGAGGGCAACGTCCTGACTTTC
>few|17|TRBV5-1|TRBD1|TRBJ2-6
CASSVYPTGAGANVLTF
TGCGCCAGCAGCGTATACCCTACAGGGGCTGGGGCCAACGTCCTGACTTTC
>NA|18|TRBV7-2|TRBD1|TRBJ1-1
CASSLGETGGFRSTEAFF
TGTGCCAGCAGCTTAGGGGAGACAGGGGGCTTTAGGAGCACTGAAGCTTTCTTT
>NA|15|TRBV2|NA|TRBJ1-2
CASSERQGGDYGYTF
TGTGCCAGCAGTGAAAGGCAGGGAGGGGACTATGGCTACACCTTC
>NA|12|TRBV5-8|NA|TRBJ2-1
CASRSRGNEQFF
TGTGCCAGCAGGTCAAGGGGCAATGAGCAGTTCTTC